The entry below gives a single T cell receptor (beta chain) sequence along with its context. This clone was recorded a few times. The target of this receptor is not known. Nothing much larger sits one base from this clone, and base qualities are not available. Libraries were constructed by the immunoSEQ multiplex PCR assay. For the multiplex PCR, a mixture combining 60 forward primers for TCR Vbeta segments and 13 reverse primers for TCR Jbeta segments was used. The CDR3 region of rearranged TCR beta genes was amplified from genomic DNA by a multiplex PCR assay. The amplified TCR beta libraries were sequenced on the Illumina HiSeq System as 87-base-pair reads. Processing in the source paper ran as follows. Across the 670 or so repertoires, a later analysis counted around 80 million unique TCR beta chains, roughly 11 million of which were shared by at least two donors. A nearest-neighbor algorithm error-corrected the raw reads and collapsed the reads into unique sequences, merging closely related sequences to remove PCR and sequencing errors. CDR3 sequences were aligned to IMGT reference sequences to assign V, D and J gene segments. For a sequence to be retained, a match of at least six nucleotides to both a V gene segment and a J gene segment was required. Rearrangements were called productive when the CDR3 lacked stop codons and stayed in frame with V and J; all others were non-productive. CDR3 was defined according to IMGT convention as the region running from the second conserved V-encoded cysteine to the conserved J-encoded phenylalanine. In an earlier analysis of around 640 of the donors, sequences lacking an unambiguous match to a single V gene segment were excluded. In an earlier analysis of around 600 of the donors, V segments were called functional above 56.7% productive rearrangements and were called segregating when the between-donor standard deviation exceeded 5%. To diagnose cytomegalovirus status from the catalog of TCR beta chain sequences, a statistical classification framework was built. A later analysis assigned V and J genes by comparing TCR nucleotide sequences with IMGT/GENE-DB human TR gene sequences. A later analysis assigned CDR3 sequences and most-parsimonious VDJ recombination scenarios with the TCRdist pipeline. In a later analysis, each TCR beta chain was defined by its CDR3 amino acid sequence together with its V-gene family, and reads without a unique V-gene family were excluded. As a way to deal with suspected cross-contamination and a sequencing artifact, a later analysis dropped 450 to 600 nucleotide sequences that were highly shared and had low generation probability. In a later analysis, a clonal expansion index was calculated for each public chain from normalized within-repertoire ranks of inferred template counts. In a later analysis, generation probabilities were computed using a VDJ recombination model fitted to out-of-frame rearrangements, and the results were checked against IGoR. Hypergeometric tests were used in a later analysis to score TCR-TCR, TCR-HLA and TCR-CMV co-occurrence, with a repertoire-size bias correction applied to the TCR pairs. To estimate false discovery rates, a later analysis permuted the HLA or CMV assignments 20 times. In a later analysis, co-occurring TCRs were grouped with DBSCAN, and TCRdist sequence similarity was added when clustering was performed within HLA-allele-positive subsets. For co-occurrence clustering, repertoires with fewer than 30,000 or more than 120,000 public chains were excluded, along with four or five repertoires with anomalous nucleotide sharing. TCRdb carries this immuneACCESS record with in-frame sequences only. Its versions omit some clonotypes, under half of them owing to an unresolved V gene in the studies checked, with the rest unexplained. V and J calls plus clone size are reproduced from that table; the DNA served to infer D and trimming. Across this sample there are around 140,000 clones, with roughly 73% seen only once. 1.5% to 2% of the sample is held by the ten biggest clonotypes.

This specimen belongs to a study of cytomegalovirus exposure and HLA in healthy donors (dated by TCRdb to 2016 to 2017). For the wider study: An earlier analysis of under 600 of the donors reported approximately 300 Gb of sequence data and some 120 million unique TCR beta sequences from about 200 million T cells. The number of typed donors differed by locus: about 629-630 for A, B, C, DRB1 and DQB1; some 500 for DQA1; fewer than 610 for DPA1; and roughly 450 for DPB1. All discovery cohort repertoires had been generated on a single sequencing platform. Because of strong linkage in the cohort, four or five DR-DQ haplotypes were treated as single units for association and clustering. The study aimed to test whether signatures of past pathogen exposure could be identified by cataloging public T cell receptors. An early release that covered several hundred HLA-typed donors contained about 290 gigabases of sequencing data and around 80 million unique TCR sequences. A later genetic analysis took genome-wide SNP genotypes for about 55% of the roughly 700 donors and used that subset as a discovery cohort. Rather than using new phenotypic data, the later analysis identified candidate immune exposures from TCR beta sequences and from how often those sequences occurred across donors. The T cell repertoires of around 730 subjects were profiled by immunosequencing and related to cytomegalovirus serostatus. HLA typing included class I and class II loci at four-digit resolution. High-throughput TCR immunosequencing, statistical association of individual TCRs with disease status, and machine learning were combined to predict cytomegalovirus infection status. The genetic ancestry cluster associated with self-reported Caucasian donors included over 80% of the roughly 400 genotyped donors. Across some 400 genotyped donors of the cohort, an average of about 250,000 unique TCR beta nucleotide sequences per donor were sequenced, and 15% to 20% of those sequences were non-productive. To study patterns of TCR occurrence, a later analysis re-analyzed previously published TCR beta repertoires from under 750 donors and added high-resolution HLA genotyping. A separate validation cohort of 90 to 150 different subjects was used in addition to the approximately 700-subject first cohort. An earlier analysis of roughly 580 of the donors used high-throughput TCR beta sequencing to judge whether each TCR beta V gene segment behaved as functional or pseudogenic. Alongside the repertoire data, information on donor age, sex, ethnicity and CMV serostatus was compiled. Here is what the overall study found, with its caveats: Because counts were too low, seventeen rarely observed V segments, including chromosome 9 orphons, were left out of the earlier analysis of 500 to 650 of the donors. The only immune exposure information available for the cohort was CMV serostatus. Strong co-occurrence of HLA alleles, especially DR and DQ, made assigning TCR associations to individual alleles difficult. According to a later analysis, most CMV-associated TCR beta chains appeared to be HLA-restricted, and the HLA associations seemed to be driven largely by CMV exposure. The authors suggested that the approach could potentially be generalized to other disease states and immunological phenotypes. A later analysis found that HLA-associated TCR beta chains were more clonally expanded and had lower generation probabilities than equally common non-associated chains. The study gave a list of about 150 TCR beta chains associated with cytomegalovirus. The sequencing pipeline was judged likely to have produced a cluster of highly shared sequence variants as a technical artifact. A further reported finding was that TCR beta sequences accurately predicted the HLA-A and HLA-B alleles for most subjects in the first cohort. The classifier was reported to diagnose cytomegalovirus status with high specificity and sensitivity in both the original and validation cohorts. Because HLA typing was unavailable for some donors at each locus, only the typed subset was used in association tests. Several of the top co-occurrence clusters appeared to be linked to parvovirus B19, influenza, CMV and Epstein-Barr virus, according to a later analysis. Correlated functional status among segregating V segments might be attributable to linkage disequilibrium, but an unknown experimental factor could not be ruled out. According to a later genetic analysis, donors in an Asian-associated ancestry cluster had fewer N-insertions in productive TCRs than the approximately 670-donor mean. In an earlier analysis of around 600 of the donors, most TCR beta V segments were observed in productive rearrangements about 87% or about 30% of the time, broadly matching IMGT annotations. An association between a missense DCLRE1C variant and V-gene and J-gene trimming of TCR beta chains was found in a later genetic analysis and replicated in an independent cohort. The presence/absence analyses assumed that sequencing depth was roughly uniform across donors, and that assumption may not be true. In a later analysis, about 16,000 TCR beta sequences were associated with specific HLA alleles at a false discovery rate of 0.05. The 87-base-pair reads could not distinguish some IMGT-functional V segments, including TRBV6-2 and TRBV6-3, so those segments were excluded. A few of the identified cytomegalovirus-associated TCR beta chains were confirmed in vitro to be specific for cytomegalovirus antigens. Only TCR beta chains were sequenced in this cohort, and the absence of alpha or paired-chain data limited detectable features. While some public TCRs were present in many individuals, most TCR sequences turned up only very rarely across donors. In a later analysis, the rate of TCR association differed among HLA loci, with DRB1 alleles having the most associated TCRs and HLA-C alleles having the fewest.

In total, around 600 healthy bone marrow donors made up the cohort. At the time of sampling, all cohort members were nominally healthy, though unrecorded immune exposures were likely present. The donor tested CMV seronegative and was one of the 352 seronegative cohort members. A peripheral blood sample was collected from each donor, and TCR beta sequencing was performed on peripheral blood mononuclear cells. Genomic DNA extraction from the blood cell samples was performed with the Qiagen DNeasy Blood Extraction Kit. At the junction V is shortened by 3 bases and J by 12 bases; bases outside the gene matches: 17. Reading from cysteine to phenylalanine, the CDR3 counts 16 amino acids. The kept DNA is CDR3 alone, 48 bases in frame from the first base. The CDR1 and CDR2 encoded by the germline V gene (reference sequence) are MNHEY and SMNVEV.

Sequenced: PBMCs. This clonotype originated in a woman under 30 in good health and CMV-seronegative. The rearrangement joined TRBV27 to TRBJ1-5; a stretch of 7 junction bases matches TRBD1. In nucleotide form, the sequence is TGTGCCAGCAGTTTCATTCCGGGACAGCCACAGTCTGTCCAGCATTTT. Translation gives CASSFIPGQPQSVQHF.